The clone carrying this T cell receptor beta chain was observed a handful of times. The entry originates in a study of blood T cell repertoires in COVID-19. Study-wide context: Acute and convalescent COVID-19 specimens originated in the United States, Italy and Spain. In each case, the material was cDNA or gDNA derived from T cells, B-cell-depleted T cells, or PBMCs.

Seattle-derived patients entered the study during active infection and were followed longitudinally. The CDR3 loop spans 14 amino acids. V lost 1 base and J 3 bases, leaving 11 bases between the germline ends. Germline CDR1 and CDR2: SGHKS and YYEKEE (reference sequence). The assay was immunoSEQ multiplex PCR, and TCRdb's table has in-frame clones only and misses some. The repertoire includes around 40,000 clones, just under 90% of them detected once, and roughly 3.8% sits in the top ten. The TCR was taken from a man in his forties with COVID-19, enrolled during active disease. Specimen: peripheral blood. The chain combines TRBV5-5 with TRBJ2-7; weak D call: TRBD1 (5 bases). The CDR3 DNA reads as TGTGCCAGCAGCTTGCACAGGACCCTCTACGAGCAGTACTTC. This gives the protein CASSLHRTLYEQYF. The full variable domain, rest sourced from reference TRBV5-5 and TRBJ2-7, is DAGVTQSPTHLIKTRGQQVTLRCSPISGHKSVSWYQQVLGQGPQFIFQYYEKEERGRGNFPDRFSARQFPNYSSELNVNALLLGDSALYLCASSLHRTLYEQYFGPGTRLTVT.